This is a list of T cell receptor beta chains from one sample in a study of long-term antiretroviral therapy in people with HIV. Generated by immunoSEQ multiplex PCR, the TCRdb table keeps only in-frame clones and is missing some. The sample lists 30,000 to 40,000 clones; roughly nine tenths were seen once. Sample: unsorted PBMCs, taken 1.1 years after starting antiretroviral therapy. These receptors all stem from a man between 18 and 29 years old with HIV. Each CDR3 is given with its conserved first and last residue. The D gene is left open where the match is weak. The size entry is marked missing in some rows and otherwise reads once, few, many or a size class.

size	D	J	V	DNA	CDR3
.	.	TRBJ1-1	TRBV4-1	TGCGCCAGCAGCTCCGGGCCCTCCCTGAACACTGAAGCTTTCTTT	CASSSGPSLNTEAFF
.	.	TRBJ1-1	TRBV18	TGTGCCAGCTCACCACCTTCGAGGGCCGGAGAGACTGAAGCTTTCTTT	CASSPPSRAGETEAFF
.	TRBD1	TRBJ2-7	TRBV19	TGTGCCAGTAGTATCGGGACAGGGAGTAGTTACGAGCAGTACTTC	CASSIGTGSSYEQYF
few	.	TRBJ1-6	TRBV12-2	TGTGCAAGTCGCTTGACAGGTTGGCATAATTCACCCCTCCACTTT	CASRLTGWHNSPLHF
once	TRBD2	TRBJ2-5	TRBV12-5	TGTGCTAGTGGTTCGCGCGGGGGGGTTTTGGAGACCCAGTACTTC	CASGSRGGVLETQYF
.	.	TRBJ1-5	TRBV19	TGTGCCAGTAGTATGGGGTGGGGCCTAGGCAATCAGCCCCAGCATTTT	CASSMGWGLGNQPQHF
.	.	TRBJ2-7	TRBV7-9	TGTGCCAGCAGCCCTGCTACAGGGTTCTCCTACGAGCAGTACTTC	CASSPATGFSYEQYF
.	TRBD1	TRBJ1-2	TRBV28	TGTGCCAGCAGTAGCGCCGGGACAGGACTCAACTATGGCTACACCTTC	CASSSAGTGLNYGYTF
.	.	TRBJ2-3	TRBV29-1	TGCAGCGTTGAAGATCTCCAGGGCACAGATACGCAGTATTTT	CSVEDLQGTDTQYF
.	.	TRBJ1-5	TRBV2	TGTGCCAGCAGCCCGACAGATTTGGGGGGACAGCCCCAGCATTTT	CASSPTDLGGQPQHF
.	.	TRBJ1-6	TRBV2	TGTGCCAGCACTTCTCTGCCGGGGGGTTCACCCCTCCACTTT	CASTSLPGGSPLHF
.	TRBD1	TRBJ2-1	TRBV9	TGTGCCAGCAGCGCCGGGACAGGGCCCCCAAGCTCCTACAATGAGCAGTTCTTC	CASSAGTGPPSSYNEQFF
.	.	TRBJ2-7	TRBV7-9	TGTGCCAGCAGCTTAAGAGTTGATGGACGCGAGCAGTACTTC	CASSLRVDGREQYF
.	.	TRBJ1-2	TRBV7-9	TGTGCCAGCAGCTTAGATTGGGGTGGAAGACAGAACTACTATGGCTACACCTTC	CASSLDWGGRQNYYGYTF
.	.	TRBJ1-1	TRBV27	TGTGCCAGCAGTTCCGACAGAGTCGAACACGCTGAAGCTTTCTTT	CASSSDRVEHAEAFF
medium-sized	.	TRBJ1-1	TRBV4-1	TGCGCCAGCAGCCAAGATAGTAGGATCGCTTTCTTT	CASSQDSRIAFF
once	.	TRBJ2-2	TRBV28	TGTGCCAGCAGTCTTGACAGGGAGCTGTTTTTT	CASSLDRELFF
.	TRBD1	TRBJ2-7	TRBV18	TGTGCCAGCTCACTCCCGGGACAGGGAGGCTACGAGCAGTACTTC	CASSLPGQGGYEQYF